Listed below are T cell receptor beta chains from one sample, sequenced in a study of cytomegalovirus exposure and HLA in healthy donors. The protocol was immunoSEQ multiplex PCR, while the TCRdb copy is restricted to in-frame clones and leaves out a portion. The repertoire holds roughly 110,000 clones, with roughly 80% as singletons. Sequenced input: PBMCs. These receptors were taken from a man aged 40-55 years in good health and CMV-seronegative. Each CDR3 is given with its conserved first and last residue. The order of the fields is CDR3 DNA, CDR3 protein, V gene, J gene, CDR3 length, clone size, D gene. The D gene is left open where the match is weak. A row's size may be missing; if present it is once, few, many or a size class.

DNA: TGCGCCAGCAGCCAAGATGATACGGGGACCGGGGAGCTGTTTTTT; CDR3: CASSQDDTGTGELFF; V: TRBV4-1; J: TRBJ2-2; length: 15; size: .; D: .
DNA: TGTGCCAGCAGCTCTGGACAGGGGGGAGCCGGGGAGCTGTTTTTT; CDR3: CASSSGQGGAGELFF; V: TRBV7-7; J: TRBJ2-2; length: 15; size: .; D: TRBD1
DNA: TGCGCCAGCAGCTGGGGACAGAGAGCTAACTATGGCTACACCTTC; CDR3: CASSWGQRANYGYTF; V: TRBV5-1; J: TRBJ1-2; length: 15; size: .; D: TRBD1
DNA: TGTGCCAGCAGTGAATCGCCTAGCGGTTACAATGAGCAGTTCTTC; CDR3: CASSESPSGYNEQFF; V: TRBV6-1; J: TRBJ2-1; length: 15; size: .; D: TRBD2
DNA: TGTGCCAGTAATGATCGACTAGATATTCAGTACTTC; CDR3: CASNDRLDIQYF; V: TRBV19; J: TRBJ2-4; length: 12; size: .; D: .
DNA: TGCAGCGTTGATGGGGGACAGGTTAACACTGAAGCTTTCTTT; CDR3: CSVDGGQVNTEAFF; V: TRBV29-1; J: TRBJ1-1; length: 14; size: .; D: TRBD1
DNA: TGTGCCAGCAGGGACAGACAGGGCAATCAGCCCCAGCATTTT; CDR3: CASRDRQGNQPQHF; V: TRBV6-1; J: TRBJ1-5; length: 14; size: .; D: .
DNA: TGTGCCAGCCGGGATGACCCGGGACAGGGTGGAACTGAAGCTTTCTTT; CDR3: CASRDDPGQGGTEAFF; V: TRBV11-2; J: TRBJ1-1; length: 16; size: .; D: TRBD1
DNA: TGCGCCAGCAGCTTGGCCGCACAACGAAATGGCTACACCTTC; CDR3: CASSLAAQRNGYTF; V: TRBV5-1; J: TRBJ1-2; length: 14; size: .; D: .
DNA: TGTGCCAGCAGTTACTCTAATCCAGAAACCGGGGAGCTGTTTTTT; CDR3: CASSYSNPETGELFF; V: TRBV6-5; J: TRBJ2-2; length: 15; size: .; D: .
DNA: TGCGCCAGCAGCTTCCAGGCCACGAATGGCTACACCTTC; CDR3: CASSFQATNGYTF; V: TRBV5-1; J: TRBJ1-2; length: 13; size: .; D: .
DNA: TGCGCCAGCAGCTCAGATGGCGGGACAACTAATGAAAAACTGTTTTTT; CDR3: CASSSDGGTTNEKLFF; V: TRBV5-1; J: TRBJ1-4; length: 16; size: few; D: .
DNA: TGCGCCAGCAGCGGAGAAGACTCTGGCTACACCTTC; CDR3: CASSGEDSGYTF; V: TRBV5-1; J: TRBJ1-2; length: 12; size: .; D: .
DNA: TGTGCCAGCAGTTCAAGGACACCTGTCTCTGGAAACACCATATATTTT; CDR3: CASSSRTPVSGNTIYF; V: TRBV27; J: TRBJ1-3; length: 16; size: .; D: .
DNA: TGTGCCAGCAGCACGACTAGCGGGAGGAGGCCCAACGTCCTGACTTTC; CDR3: CASSTTSGRRPNVLTF; V: TRBV9; J: TRBJ2-6; length: 16; size: .; D: TRBD2
DNA: TGCGCCAGCAGCTGGTTCGCGCGGCCCACGGCCGAGCAGTACTTC; CDR3: CASSWFARPTAEQYF; V: TRBV5-1; J: TRBJ2-7; length: 15; size: once; D: .
DNA: TGTGCCAGCAGCTTGGTTTTGTTGGACAGGGGGAATGAAGCTTTCTTT; CDR3: CASSLVLLDRGNEAFF; V: TRBV5-6; J: TRBJ1-1; length: 16; size: many; D: TRBD1
DNA: TGCAGCGCTGATGGACAGGGGGGGACCCAGTACTTC; CDR3: CSADGQGGTQYF; V: TRBV29-1; J: TRBJ2-5; length: 12; size: .; D: TRBD1
DNA: TGTGCCAGCAGCCGACGGGGACAGAGCTCCTACAATGAGCAGTTCTTC; CDR3: CASSRRGQSSYNEQFF; V: TRBV7-9; J: TRBJ2-1; length: 16; size: .; D: TRBD1
DNA: TGTGCCAGTAGGGACAGGGGACGTAACTATGGCTACACCTTC; CDR3: CASRDRGRNYGYTF; V: TRBV19; J: TRBJ1-2; length: 14; size: .; D: TRBD1
DNA: TGCAGCGTCAAACAGACCGACGGGGGGCCCCAGCATTTT; CDR3: CSVKQTDGGPQHF; V: TRBV29-1; J: TRBJ1-5; length: 13; size: .; D: .
DNA: TGTGCCAGCAGACACGGGACTAGCGGGGGGCAAGAGACCCAGTACTTC; CDR3: CASRHGTSGGQETQYF; V: TRBV6-6; J: TRBJ2-5; length: 16; size: .; D: TRBD2
DNA: TGTGCCAGCAGTCAACAGGGTCTTGGTTTGGGGGAGCAGTTCTTC; CDR3: CASSQQGLGLGEQFF; V: TRBV11-3; J: TRBJ2-1; length: 15; size: .; D: .
DNA: TGTGCCAGCAGTCCCACGGGGGGCCAGGAGACCCAGTACTTC; CDR3: CASSPTGGQETQYF; V: TRBV11-3; J: TRBJ2-5; length: 14; size: .; D: .
DNA: TGCGCCAGCAGCTTGGAATTACGGGGCTATGGCTACACCTTC; CDR3: CASSLELRGYGYTF; V: TRBV5-1; J: TRBJ1-2; length: 14; size: .; D: .
DNA: TGTGCCAGCTATCCCAGAGCGGGGGGGCGGGGAGAGACCCAGTACTTC; CDR3: CASYPRAGGRGETQYF; V: TRBV6-4; J: TRBJ2-5; length: 16; size: .; D: TRBD2
DNA: TGTGCCAGCAGCCAGAGTAGCGGCGGGGAGCTGTTTTTT; CDR3: CASSQSSGGELFF; V: TRBV7-3; J: TRBJ2-2; length: 13; size: .; D: .
DNA: TGCGCCAGCAGCCAGGACGGGACAGGGACCATGCGGGATGAAAAACTGTTTTTT; CDR3: CASSQDGTGTMRDEKLFF; V: TRBV4-1; J: TRBJ1-4; length: 18; size: once; D: TRBD1
DNA: TGTGCCAGCAGCGTAGACGCAGGGATAAATTCACCCCTCCACTTT; CDR3: CASSVDAGINSPLHF; V: TRBV9; J: TRBJ1-6; length: 15; size: .; D: .
DNA: TGTGCCAGCAGAGCGACAGGGGAGGCCTACGAGCAGTACTTC; CDR3: CASRATGEAYEQYF; V: TRBV6-1; J: TRBJ2-7; length: 14; size: .; D: TRBD1
DNA: TGCGCCAGCAGGGCAACGGCGGGCAGCTCCTACAATGAGCAGTTCTTC; CDR3: CASRATAGSSYNEQFF; V: TRBV5-1; J: TRBJ2-1; length: 16; size: .; D: .
DNA: TGTGCCAGCAGTTCGAACGTGGGGGGAAGGGGTGAAAAACTGTTTTTT; CDR3: CASSSNVGGRGEKLFF; V: TRBV2; J: TRBJ1-4; length: 16; size: .; D: .
DNA: TGTGCTAGTGGTCCCCCCGGGACATTTACGGTCAATGAGCAGTTCTTC; CDR3: CASGPPGTFTVNEQFF; V: TRBV12-5; J: TRBJ2-1; length: 16; size: .; D: .
DNA: TGTGCCAGCATATTGGATTTTTGGGCCGCCGGGGAGCTGTTTTTT; CDR3: CASILDFWAAGELFF; V: TRBV6-1; J: TRBJ2-2; length: 15; size: .; D: .
DNA: TGCGCCAGCAGCCCGGACAGCTACAATGAGCAGTTCTTC; CDR3: CASSPDSYNEQFF; V: TRBV5-1; J: TRBJ2-1; length: 13; size: .; D: .
DNA: TGCAGCGTGACAAAACAGGGTGACTATGGCTACACCTTC; CDR3: CSVTKQGDYGYTF; V: TRBV29-1; J: TRBJ1-2; length: 13; size: .; D: .
DNA: TGTGCCAGCAGTGATGAGGCGGGGATCAGGTACGAGCAGTACTTC; CDR3: CASSDEAGIRYEQYF; V: TRBV6-1; J: TRBJ2-7; length: 15; size: .; D: .
DNA: TGCGCCAGCAGCTTGGATGGCAGGGGTGGAGGCTACACCTTC; CDR3: CASSLDGRGGGYTF; V: TRBV5-1; J: TRBJ1-2; length: 14; size: .; D: .
DNA: TGCAGCGTTGTGTCGGCGGCAACCACCTACGAGCAGTACTTC; CDR3: CSVVSAATTYEQYF; V: TRBV29-1; J: TRBJ2-7; length: 14; size: .; D: .
DNA: TGCGCCAGCCCCGTGGGACTAGCGGGGGCCGGCAAAAACATTCAGTACTTC; CDR3: CASPVGLAGAGKNIQYF; V: TRBV5-1; J: TRBJ2-4; length: 17; size: .; D: TRBD2
DNA: TGCGCCAGCAGCTTGGATTCAGGGGGCCAAAATTCACCCCTCCACTTT; CDR3: CASSLDSGGQNSPLHF; V: TRBV5-1; J: TRBJ1-6; length: 16; size: .; D: TRBD1
DNA: TGTGCCAGCAAGGACAGGACCTACTACGAGCAGTACTTC; CDR3: CASKDRTYYEQYF; V: TRBV6-1; J: TRBJ2-7; length: 13; size: .; D: TRBD1
DNA: TGTGCCAGCAGTTACCCGGGACAGGGGGGGTCCGAGCAGTACTTC; CDR3: CASSYPGQGGSEQYF; V: TRBV6-6; J: TRBJ2-7; length: 15; size: few; D: TRBD1
DNA: TGTGCCAGCAGCTCGCCGGGGGGCGGCACAGATACGCAGTATTTT; CDR3: CASSSPGGGTDTQYF; V: TRBV7-9; J: TRBJ2-3; length: 15; size: .; D: .
DNA: TGTGCCAGCTCTAAAACCCAGGGGAAGGGGAACGATGAGCAGTTCTTC; CDR3: CASSKTQGKGNDEQFF; V: TRBV18; J: TRBJ2-1; length: 16; size: .; D: .
DNA: TGCGCCAGCGTAACAGGGTTTGGTTCCAATGAGCAGTTCTTC; CDR3: CASVTGFGSNEQFF; V: TRBV5-1; J: TRBJ2-1; length: 14; size: .; D: .
DNA: TGTGCTAGTGGTTTGGCTGTCCGCGGCTACTCCTACGAGCAGTACTTC; CDR3: CASGLAVRGYSYEQYF; V: TRBV12-5; J: TRBJ2-7; length: 16; size: .; D: .
DNA: TGTGCCAGCAGCGCAATCAGGGCAGATACGCAGTATTTT; CDR3: CASSAIRADTQYF; V: TRBV7-3; J: TRBJ2-3; length: 13; size: once; D: .
DNA: TGTGCCAGCAGGGGCTTCGATCTGAACACCGGGGAGCTGTTTTTT; CDR3: CASRGFDLNTGELFF; V: TRBV6-5; J: TRBJ2-2; length: 15; size: few; D: .
DNA: TGTGCCAGTAGTGAAAGACAGGGGATCGGGGAGCAGCATTTT; CDR3: CASSERQGIGEQHF; V: TRBV19; J: TRBJ1-5; length: 14; size: few; D: TRBD1
DNA: TGCGCCAGCAGCCGGGGGGAGGACAGGGGCTACGAGCAGTACTTC; CDR3: CASSRGEDRGYEQYF; V: TRBV5-1; J: TRBJ2-7; length: 15; size: .; D: TRBD1
DNA: TGTGCCAGCGCAGTACAGGGAAGAAATGAAAAACTGTTTTTT; CDR3: CASAVQGRNEKLFF; V: TRBV2; J: TRBJ1-4; length: 14; size: few; D: .
DNA: TGTGCCAGCAGCTACGACAGGGGGACTGAAGCTTTCTTT; CDR3: CASSYDRGTEAFF; V: TRBV11-2; J: TRBJ1-1; length: 13; size: .; D: TRBD1
DNA: TGTGCCAGCAGTGAATTCGGACAGCGAGGAAATCAGCCCCAGCATTTT; CDR3: CASSEFGQRGNQPQHF; V: TRBV2; J: TRBJ1-5; length: 16; size: .; D: .
DNA: TGCGCCAGCAGTCGTGGGGGAGGGACAGGGGCCATGCTCTCCTTT; CDR3: CASSRGGGTGAMLSF; V: TRBV5-1; J: TRBJ1-6; length: 15; size: .; D: TRBD1